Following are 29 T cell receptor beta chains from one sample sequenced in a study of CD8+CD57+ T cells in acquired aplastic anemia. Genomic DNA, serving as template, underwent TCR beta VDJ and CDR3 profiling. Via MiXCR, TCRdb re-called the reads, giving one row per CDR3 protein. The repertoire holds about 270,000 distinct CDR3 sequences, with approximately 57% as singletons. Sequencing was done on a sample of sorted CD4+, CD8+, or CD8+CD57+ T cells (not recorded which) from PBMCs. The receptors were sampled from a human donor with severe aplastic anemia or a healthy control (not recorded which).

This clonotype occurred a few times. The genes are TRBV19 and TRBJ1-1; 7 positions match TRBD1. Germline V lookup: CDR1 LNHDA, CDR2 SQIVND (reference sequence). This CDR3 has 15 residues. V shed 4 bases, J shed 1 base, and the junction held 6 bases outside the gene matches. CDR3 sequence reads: CASSTPGQSNTEAFF. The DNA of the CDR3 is TGTGCCAGTAGTACTCCGGGACAGTCGAACACTGAAGCTTTCTTT.

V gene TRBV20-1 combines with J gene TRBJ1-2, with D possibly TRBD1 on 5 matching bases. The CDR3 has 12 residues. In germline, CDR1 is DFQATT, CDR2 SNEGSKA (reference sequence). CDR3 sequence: CSVDGGEYGYTF. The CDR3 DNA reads TGCAGCGTTGATGGGGGAGAGTATGGCTACACCTTC.

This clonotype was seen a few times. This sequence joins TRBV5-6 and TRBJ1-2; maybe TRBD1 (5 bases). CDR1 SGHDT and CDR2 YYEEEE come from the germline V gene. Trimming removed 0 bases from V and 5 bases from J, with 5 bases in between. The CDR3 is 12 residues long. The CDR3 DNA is TGTGCCAGCAGCTTGGCAGGGTATGGCTACACCTTC. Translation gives CASSLAGYGYTF.

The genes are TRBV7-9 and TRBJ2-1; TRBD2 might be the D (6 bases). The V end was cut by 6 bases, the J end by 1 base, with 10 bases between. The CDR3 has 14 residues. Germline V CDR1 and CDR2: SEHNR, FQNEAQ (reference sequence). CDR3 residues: CASRVSGSYNEQFF. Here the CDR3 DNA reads TGTGCCAGCAGGGTCAGCGGGTCCTACAATGAGCAGTTCTTC.

The CDR3 DNA reads as TGTGCCAGCAGCTTAGTCCCGGTCGCTGAAGCTTTCTTT. Translating gives CASSLVPVAEAFF. The chain has TRBV11-2 and TRBJ1-1; D call uncertain. CDR3 length equals 13 residues. Germline V gives CDR1 SGHAT, CDR2 FQNNGV. Trimming left V 1 base short and J 6 bases short, with 9 bases between.

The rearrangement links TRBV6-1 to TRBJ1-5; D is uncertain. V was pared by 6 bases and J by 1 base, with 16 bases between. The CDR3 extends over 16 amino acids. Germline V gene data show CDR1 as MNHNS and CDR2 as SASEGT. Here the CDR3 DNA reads TGTGCCAGCAGGTACCTAGCGTGGAGCAGCAATCAGCCCCAGCATTTT. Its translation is CASRYLAWSSNQPQHF.

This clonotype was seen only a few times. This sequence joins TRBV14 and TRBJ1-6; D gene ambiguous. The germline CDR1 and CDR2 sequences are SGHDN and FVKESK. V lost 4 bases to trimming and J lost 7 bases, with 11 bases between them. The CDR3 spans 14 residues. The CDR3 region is CASSRGIPNSPLHF. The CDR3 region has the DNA TGTGCCAGCAGCCGAGGCATCCCGAATTCACCCCTCCACTTT. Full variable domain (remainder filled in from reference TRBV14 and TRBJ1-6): EAGVTQFPSHSVIEKGQTVTLRCDPISGHDNLYWYRRVMGKEIKFLLHFVKESKQDESGMPNNRFLAERTGGTYSTLKVQPAELEDSGVYFCASSRGIPNSPLHFGNGTRLTVT.

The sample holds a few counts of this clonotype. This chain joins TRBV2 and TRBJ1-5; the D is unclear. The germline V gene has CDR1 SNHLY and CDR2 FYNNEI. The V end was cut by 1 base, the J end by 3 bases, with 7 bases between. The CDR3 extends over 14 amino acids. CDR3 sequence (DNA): TGTGCCAGCAGTGAAGGCCGCCCCAATCAGCCCCAGCATTTT. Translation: CASSEGRPNQPQHF.

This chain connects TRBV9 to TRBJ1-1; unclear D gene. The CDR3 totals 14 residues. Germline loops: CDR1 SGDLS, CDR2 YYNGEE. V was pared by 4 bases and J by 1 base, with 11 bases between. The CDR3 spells CASSLNVGNTEAFF. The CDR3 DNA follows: TGTGCCAGCAGCCTCAACGTGGGGAACACTGAAGCTTTCTTT.

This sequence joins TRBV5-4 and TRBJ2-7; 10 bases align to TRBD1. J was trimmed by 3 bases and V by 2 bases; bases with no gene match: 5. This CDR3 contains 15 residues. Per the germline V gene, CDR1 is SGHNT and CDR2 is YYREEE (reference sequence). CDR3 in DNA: TGTGCCAGCAGCTTCCCGGGACAGGGGAACTACGAGCAGTACTTC. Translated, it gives CASSFPGQGNYEQYF.

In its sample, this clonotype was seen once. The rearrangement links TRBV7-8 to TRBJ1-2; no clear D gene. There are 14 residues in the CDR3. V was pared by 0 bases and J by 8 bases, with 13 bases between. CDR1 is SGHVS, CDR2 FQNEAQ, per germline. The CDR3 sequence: CASSLARTGGGYTF. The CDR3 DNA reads TGTGCCAGCAGCTTAGCGCGTACGGGTGGCGGCTACACCTTC.

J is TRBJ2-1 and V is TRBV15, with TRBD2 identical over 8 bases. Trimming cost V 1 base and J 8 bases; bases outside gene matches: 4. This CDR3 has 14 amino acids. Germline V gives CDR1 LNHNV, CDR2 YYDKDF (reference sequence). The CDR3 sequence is CATSRGSGADEQFF. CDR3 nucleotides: TGTGCCACCAGCAGAGGTAGCGGGGCGGATGAGCAGTTCTTC. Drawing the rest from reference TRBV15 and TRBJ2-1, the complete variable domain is DAMVIQNPRYQVTQFGKPVTLSCSQTLNHNVMYWYQQKSSQAPKLLFHYYDKDFNNEADTPDNFQSRRPNTSFCFLDIRSPGLGDTAMYLCATSRGSGADEQFFGPGTRLTVL.

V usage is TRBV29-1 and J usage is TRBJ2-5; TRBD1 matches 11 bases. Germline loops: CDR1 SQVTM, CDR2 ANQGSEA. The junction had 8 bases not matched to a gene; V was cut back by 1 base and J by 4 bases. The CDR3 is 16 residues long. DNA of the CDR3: TGCAGCGTTGAAGGAGTGGACAGGGGGCGCACAGAGACCCAGTACTTC. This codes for CSVEGVDRGRTETQYF.

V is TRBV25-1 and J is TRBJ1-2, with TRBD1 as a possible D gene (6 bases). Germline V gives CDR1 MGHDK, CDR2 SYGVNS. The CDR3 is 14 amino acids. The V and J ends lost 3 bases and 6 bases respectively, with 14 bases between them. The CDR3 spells CASSDLRDIDGYTF. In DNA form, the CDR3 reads TGTGCCAGCAGTGACCTCCGGGACATAGATGGCTACACCTTC.

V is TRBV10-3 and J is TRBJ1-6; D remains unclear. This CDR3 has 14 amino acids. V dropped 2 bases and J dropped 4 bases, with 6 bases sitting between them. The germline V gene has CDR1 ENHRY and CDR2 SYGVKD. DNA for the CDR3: TGTGCCATCAGTGAGGACGGGTATAATTCACCCCTCCACTTT. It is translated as CAISEDGYNSPLHF.

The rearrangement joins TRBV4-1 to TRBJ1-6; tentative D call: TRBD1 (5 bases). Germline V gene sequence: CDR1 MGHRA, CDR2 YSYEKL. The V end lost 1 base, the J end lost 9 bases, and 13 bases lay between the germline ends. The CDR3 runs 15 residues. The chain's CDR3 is CASSQVLAGTSPLHF. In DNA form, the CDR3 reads TGCGCCAGCAGCCAAGTCCTAGCGGGGACTTCACCCCTCCACTTT.

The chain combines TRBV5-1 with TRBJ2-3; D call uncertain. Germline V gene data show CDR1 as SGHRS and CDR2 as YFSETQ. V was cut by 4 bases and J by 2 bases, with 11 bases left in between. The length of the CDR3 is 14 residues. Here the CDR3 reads CASSVTGSTDTQYF. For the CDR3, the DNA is TGCGCCAGCAGCGTGACTGGCTCCACAGATACGCAGTATTTT.

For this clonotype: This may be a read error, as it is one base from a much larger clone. CDR3 residues: CASSLDNYGYTF. The CDR3 DNA sequence: TGTGCCAGCAGCTTAGACAACTATGGCTACACCTTC. The chain recombines TRBV5-5 with TRBJ1-2, with D uncertain. This CDR3 comprises 12 residues. Per the germline V gene, CDR1 is SGHKS and CDR2 is YYEKEE (reference sequence). The V end was cut by 2 bases, the J end by 2 bases, with 4 bases between.

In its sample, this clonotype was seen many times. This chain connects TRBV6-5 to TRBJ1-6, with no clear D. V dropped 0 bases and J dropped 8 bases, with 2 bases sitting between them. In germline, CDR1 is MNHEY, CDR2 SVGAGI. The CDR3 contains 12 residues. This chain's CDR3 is CASSYSHSPLHF. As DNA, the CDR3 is TGTGCCAGCAGTTACTCTCATTCACCCCTCCACTTT.

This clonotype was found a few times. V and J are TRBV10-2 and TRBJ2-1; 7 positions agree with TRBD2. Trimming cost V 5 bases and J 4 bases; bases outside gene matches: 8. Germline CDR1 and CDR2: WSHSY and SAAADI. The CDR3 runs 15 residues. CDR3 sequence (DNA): TGCGCCAGCAGTAACCGGGACTACACATACAATGAGCAGTTCTTC. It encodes CASSNRDYTYNEQFF.

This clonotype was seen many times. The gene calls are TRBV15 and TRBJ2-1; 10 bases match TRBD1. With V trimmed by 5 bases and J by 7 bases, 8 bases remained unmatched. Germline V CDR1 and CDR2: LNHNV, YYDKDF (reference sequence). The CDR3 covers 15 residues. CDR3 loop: CATSLGTGEWNEQFF. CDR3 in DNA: TGTGCCACCAGCCTCGGGACAGGGGAGTGGAATGAGCAGTTCTTC.

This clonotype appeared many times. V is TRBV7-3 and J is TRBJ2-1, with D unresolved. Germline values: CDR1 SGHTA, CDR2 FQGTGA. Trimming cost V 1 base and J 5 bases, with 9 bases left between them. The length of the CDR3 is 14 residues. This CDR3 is CASSLNQKNNEQFF. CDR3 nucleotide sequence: TGTGCCAGCAGCTTAAATCAGAAAAACAATGAGCAGTTCTTC.

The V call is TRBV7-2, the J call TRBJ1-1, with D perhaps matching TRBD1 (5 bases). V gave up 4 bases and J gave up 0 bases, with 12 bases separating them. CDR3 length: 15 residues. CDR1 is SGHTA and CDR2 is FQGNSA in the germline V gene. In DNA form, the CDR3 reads TGTGCCAGCAGCTACCTGGGGCGGGTGAACACTGAAGCTTTCTTT. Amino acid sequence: CASSYLGRVNTEAFF.

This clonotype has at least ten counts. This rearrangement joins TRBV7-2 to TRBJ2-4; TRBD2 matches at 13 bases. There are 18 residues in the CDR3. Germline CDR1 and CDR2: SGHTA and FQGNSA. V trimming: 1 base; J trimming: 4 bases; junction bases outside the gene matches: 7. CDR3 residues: CASSLGGQLAGGKNIQYF. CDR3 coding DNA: TGTGCCAGCAGCTTAGGGGGCCAACTAGCGGGGGGGAAAAACATTCAGTACTTC.

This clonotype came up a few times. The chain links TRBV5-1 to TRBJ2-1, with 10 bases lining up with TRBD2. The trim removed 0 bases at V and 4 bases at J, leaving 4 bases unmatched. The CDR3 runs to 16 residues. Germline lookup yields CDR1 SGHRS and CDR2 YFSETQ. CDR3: CASSLDGLAEYNEQFF. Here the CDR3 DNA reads TGCGCCAGCAGCTTGGATGGACTAGCGGAATACAATGAGCAGTTCTTC.

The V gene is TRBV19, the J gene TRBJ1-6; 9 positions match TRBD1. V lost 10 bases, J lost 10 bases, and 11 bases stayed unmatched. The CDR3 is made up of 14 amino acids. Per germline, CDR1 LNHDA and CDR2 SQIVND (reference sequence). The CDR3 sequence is CATREDRGFSPLHF. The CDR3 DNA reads TGTGCCACTAGAGAGGACAGGGGTTTCTCACCCCTCCACTTT.

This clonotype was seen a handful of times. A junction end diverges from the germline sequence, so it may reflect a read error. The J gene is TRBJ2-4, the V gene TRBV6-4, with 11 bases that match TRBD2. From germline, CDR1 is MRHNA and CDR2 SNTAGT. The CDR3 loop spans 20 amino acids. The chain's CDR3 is CASSYSPAYSGGEAKNIQYF. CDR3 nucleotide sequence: TGTGCCAGCAGTTACTCGCCGGCTTATAGCGGGGGGGAGGCCAAAAACATTCAGTACTTC.

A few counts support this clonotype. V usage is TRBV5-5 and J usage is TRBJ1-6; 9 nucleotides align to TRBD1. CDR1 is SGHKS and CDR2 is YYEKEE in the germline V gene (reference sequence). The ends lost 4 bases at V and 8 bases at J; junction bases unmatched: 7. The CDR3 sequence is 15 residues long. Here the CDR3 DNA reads TGTGCCAGCAGCCGCCAGGGACAGGGAGATTCACCCCTCCACTTT. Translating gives CASSRQGQGDSPLHF.

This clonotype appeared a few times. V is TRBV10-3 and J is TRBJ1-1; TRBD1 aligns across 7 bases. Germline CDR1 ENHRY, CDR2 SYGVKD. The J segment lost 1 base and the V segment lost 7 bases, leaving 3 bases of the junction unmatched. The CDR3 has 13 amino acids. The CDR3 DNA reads TGTGCCATCACCGGGACAGAGAACACTGAAGCTTTCTTT. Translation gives CAITGTENTEAFF.